This T cell receptor (beta chain) was found in a study of patients and donors after allogeneic stem cell transplantation. TCRdb reprocessed the RT-PCR reads with MiXCR, giving one entry per CDR3 protein. The sample records about 150,000 distinct CDR3 sequences, nearly 25% being singletons. This clonotype has more than one count but fewer than ten. CDR3 length equals 17 residues. CDR1 is SGHRS and CDR2 is YFSETQ in the germline V gene. The ends were cut back, 0 bases at V and 4 bases at J, with 16 bases in the middle. The J gene is TRBJ2-2, the V gene TRBV5-1; no clear D. Sequenced: blood, either unsorted or a sorted T cell fraction (not recorded which). This sequence was found in a human donor who was either an allogeneic HSCT recipient or a stem cell or donor lymphocyte infusion donor (not recorded which). It is not recorded whose cells these are; they may come from a transplant donor. CDR3 in DNA: TGCGCCAGCAGCTTGGCCAGTGCGGCCTCGATCACCGGGGAGCTGTTTTTT. Protein product: CASSLASAASITGELFF.